One sample yielded the 28 T cell receptor beta chains listed below, sequenced in a study of T-cell reconstitution after alpha-beta-depleted transplantation in children. This sample's TCRbeta library carried unique molecular identifier barcodes. Each CDR3 protein is one row after TCRdb ran MiXCR on the PCR reads. Here the sample spans about 610,000 distinct CDR3 sequences, 8% to 11% being singletons. Here the sequenced sample was PBMCs from the stem cell graft donor, taken from the stem cell graft. The receptors derive from a human donor who donated a stem cell graft to a child with acute myeloid leukemia.

The chain is built from TRBV11-2 and TRBJ2-5, with 7 bases matching TRBD2. The CDR3 runs to 15 residues. V dropped 5 bases and J dropped 1; count of bases not matched to a gene: 7. The germline CDR1 and CDR2 sequences are SGHAT and FQNNGV. The CDR3 region is CASSRGVSPQETQYF. The CDR3 DNA follows: TGTGCCAGCAGCCGGGGGGTCTCCCCCCAAGAGACCCAGTACTTC.

The genes are TRBV5-1 and TRBJ1-2; 9 bases are shared with TRBD1. Unmatched junction bases numbered 7, after V lost 0 bases and J lost 7 bases. Germline CDR1 SGHRS, CDR2 YFSETQ. CDR3 length: 15 amino acids. This CDR3 is CASSLASGQGPGYTF. In DNA form, the CDR3 reads TGCGCCAGCAGCTTGGCCTCGGGACAGGGACCTGGCTACACCTTC.

The V and J genes are TRBV2 and TRBJ2-6; D not resolved. The V gene's germline CDR1 is SNHLY and CDR2 FYNNEI. Between the trimmed V and J ends, which lost 2 bases and 0 bases, there was a span of 11 bases. This CDR3 spans 17 amino acids. The CDR3 bases are TGTGCCAGCAGTGAATTGGTCGGAATCTCTGGGGCCAACGTCCTGACTTTC. Its translation is CASSELVGISGANVLTF.

The chain joins TRBV11-2 to TRBJ2-5; no clear D. CDR1 SGHAT and CDR2 FQNNGV come from the germline V gene. The CDR3 totals 13 residues. V was shortened by 4 bases and J by 1 base, with 7 bases between the two germline ends. In nucleotides, the CDR3 is TGTGCCAGCAGCTCAGCGATCCAAGAGACCCAGTACTTC. This encodes CASSSAIQETQYF.

This clonotype was detected only a few times. The chain is built from TRBV29-1 and TRBJ2-7, with D possibly matching TRBD2 (6 bases). Trimming cost V 6 bases and J 2 bases, with 11 bases left between them. The V gene's germline CDR1 is SQVTM and CDR2 ANQGSEA. The CDR3 runs 12 residues. The CDR3 DNA reads TGCAGCGTAAGATGGGGGGCCTACGAGCAGTACTTC. Amino acid sequence: CSVRWGAYEQYF.

In its sample, this clonotype was seen a few times. The chain links TRBV5-1 to TRBJ2-1; 8 positions agree with TRBD2. Trimming at V came to 6 bases and at J to 7 bases, leaving 12 bases not matched to a gene. Germline values: CDR1 SGHRS, CDR2 YFSETQ. CDR3 size: 15 residues. CDR3 nucleotides: TGCGCCAGCACCCTTACGGGACTAGGGATAAATGAGCAGTTCTTC. Translated: CASTLTGLGINEQFF.

The V call is TRBV7-2, the J call TRBJ2-7; tentatively, D is TRBD1 or TRBD2 (6 bases each). CDR1 and CDR2 from the germline V gene are SGHTA and FQGNSA. Trimming shortened V by 3 bases and J by 4 bases, and 13 bases separated the two germline ends. The CDR3 is 14 amino acids. CDR3 region: CASSFWGARYEQYF. CDR3 nucleotide sequence: TGTGCCAGCAGCTTTTGGGGGGCCCGGTACGAGCAGTACTTC.

This clonotype was counted many times. J is TRBJ1-3 and V is TRBV10-3, with 7 bases that match TRBD1. V lost 6 bases, J lost 0 bases, and 8 bases stayed unmatched. The CDR3 is 16 residues long. Germline V gene data show CDR1 as ENHRY and CDR2 as SYGVKD. CDR3 sequence: CAISDRVSFSGNTIYF. For the CDR3, the DNA is TGTGCCATCAGCGACAGGGTTTCTTTCTCTGGAAACACCATATATTTT.

This clonotype occurred a few times. This rearrangement joins TRBV5-1 to TRBJ2-5, with a tentative D call TRBD1 (6 bases). The CDR3 length is 16 residues. Trimming removed 4 bases from V and 5 bases from J, with 21 bases in between. The germline gives CDR1 SGHRS, CDR2 YFSETQ. CDR3 in amino acids: CASSNAQGHRVETQYF. For the CDR3, the DNA is TGCGCCAGCAGCAACGCACAGGGACATCGAGTCGAGACCCAGTACTTC. The whole variable domain, filled in from reference TRBV5-1 and TRBJ2-5, reads KAGVTQTPRYLIKTRGQQVTLSCSPISGHRSVSWYQQTPGQGLQFLFEYFSETQRNKGNFPGRFSGRQFSNSRSEMNVSTLELGDSALYLCASSNAQGHRVETQYFGPGTRLLVL.

This rearrangement joins TRBV7-9 to TRBJ1-4, with D possibly matching TRBD1 (6 bases). The CDR3 covers 16 residues. Germline assignment: CDR1 SEHNR and CDR2 FQNEAQ (reference sequence). Between the trimmed V and J ends, which lost 2 bases and 10 bases, there was a span of 20 bases. The CDR3 DNA is TGTGCCAGCAGCTTATTGGGCCAGGGGAGCAGGGTAAAACTGTTTTTT. This encodes CASSLLGQGSRVKLFF. Full variable domain (remainder filled in from reference TRBV7-9 and TRBJ1-4): DTGVSQNPRHKITKRGQNVTFRCDPISEHNRLYWYRQTLGQGPEFLTYFQNEAQLEKSRLLSDRFSAERPKGSFSTLEIQRTEQGDSAMYLCASSLLGQGSRVKLFFGSGTQLSVL.

The V call is TRBV6-1, the J call TRBJ1-1; 9 bases line up with TRBD1. The germline gives CDR1 MNHNS, CDR2 SASEGT. The length of the CDR3 is 15 residues. The J segment lost 3 bases and the V segment lost 6 bases, leaving 8 bases of the junction unmatched. For the CDR3, the DNA is TGTGCCAGCAGGCACCCGGACAGGGGAGACACTGAAGCTTTCTTT. It codes for CASRHPDRGDTEAFF.

This clonotype was detected only a few times. The V and J genes are TRBV4-3 and TRBJ2-1, with 9 nucleotides matching TRBD2. The CDR3 length is 16 residues. V was clipped by 2 bases and J by 6 bases; unmatched bases: 8. Germline V CDR1 and CDR2: LGHNA, YSLEER. CDR3 in DNA: TGCGCCAGCAGCCAACCCGGGACTAGCAGAAGCAATGAGCAGTTCTTC. It yields the protein CASSQPGTSRSNEQFF.

This clonotype was recorded a few times. The rearrangement joins TRBV2 to TRBJ2-1; D not certain. CDR1 and CDR2 (germline): SNHLY, FYNNEI. The CDR3 is made up of 13 amino acids. V was clipped by 5 bases and J by 8 bases, with 13 bases between them. The CDR3 DNA follows: TGTGCCAGCAGTCTACCCGACCCCCATGAGCAGTTCTTC. Protein sequence: CASSLPDPHEQFF.

This clonotype was detected a few times. The chain uses TRBV7-9 and TRBJ1-1; TRBD1 aligns across 8 bases. Germline V gene data show CDR1 as SEHNR and CDR2 as FQNEAQ (reference sequence). Trimming took 5 bases from V and 3 from J; bases not matched to a gene: 5. This CDR3 spans 14 amino acids. For the CDR3, the DNA is TGTGCCAGCAGCCCGGACAGGGCGTACACTGAAGCTTTCTTT. It specifies CASSPDRAYTEAFF.

This clonotype appeared many times. The chain uses TRBV29-1 and TRBJ2-3; D perhaps matches TRBD1 (5 bases). This CDR3 spans 12 amino acids. V was cut by 7 bases and J by 6 bases, with 14 bases left in between. Germline V gives CDR1 SQVTM, CDR2 ANQGSEA. CDR3 amino acids: CSGRAGSDTQYF. CDR3 bases: TGCAGCGGCCGGGCAGGGTCGGATACGCAGTATTTT.

In its sample, this clonotype was seen a few times. The chain is built from TRBV5-1 and TRBJ1-2; TRBD1 matches at 9 bases. The germline V gene has CDR1 SGHRS and CDR2 YFSETQ. With 4 bases clipped from V and 4 bases from J, the junction kept 8 bases outside the gene matches. This CDR3 region has 15 residues. For the CDR3, the DNA is TGCGCCAGCAGCCTAGGGGACAGGGAACTCTATGGCTACACCTTC. As protein: CASSLGDRELYGYTF.

This clonotype was seen at least ten times. The genes are TRBV6-1 and TRBJ2-7, with 11 positions matching TRBD2. Germline assignment: CDR1 MNHNS and CDR2 SASEGT. The CDR3 is 18 residues long. V gave up 6 bases and J gave up 4 bases; unmatched junction bases: 17. CDR3 nucleotide sequence: TGTGCCAGCAGGAAACTAGCGGGAGTGGCCATGGGAACATACGAGCAGTACTTC. As protein: CASRKLAGVAMGTYEQYF.

J is TRBJ2-1 and V is TRBV19, with D hard to call. V lost 3 bases and J lost 5, with 11 bases in between. The CDR3 covers 14 residues. The germline V gene has CDR1 LNHDA and CDR2 SQIVND (reference sequence). The CDR3 coding sequence is TGTGCCAGTAGTATCCTGGGTCTTCACAATGAGCAGTTCTTC. This translates into CASSILGLHNEQFF.

The rearrangement joins TRBV7-3 to TRBJ2-2; 8 positions match TRBD2. The junction had 5 bases not matched to a gene; V was cut back by 11 bases and J by 0 bases. Germline lookup yields CDR1 SGHTA and CDR2 FQGTGA. CDR3 size: 14 residues. The CDR3 reads CASGGGTNTGELFF. In DNA form, the CDR3 reads TGTGCCTCGGGGGGGGGTACGAACACCGGGGAGCTGTTTTTT.

The genes are TRBV10-2 and TRBJ2-3; D not certain. This CDR3 has 12 residues. Between the trimmed V and J ends, which lost 0 bases and 7 bases, there was a span of 5 bases. Germline V gives CDR1 WSHSY, CDR2 SAAADI. The CDR3 loop is CASSESFYTQYF. The CDR3 DNA sequence: TGCGCCAGCAGTGAGTCGTTTTATACGCAGTATTTT.

The gene calls are TRBV10-3 and TRBJ1-2; weak D call: TRBD1 (6 bases). Looked up from germline, CDR1 is ENHRY and CDR2 is SYGVKD. V shed 5 bases and J shed 7 bases, with 14 bases lying between them. The CDR3 length is 13 residues. CDR3 sequence reads: CAISPQGLGGYTF. The CDR3, as DNA: TGTGCCATCAGTCCCCAGGGGCTGGGTGGCTACACCTTC.

This clonotype was observed a handful of times. V usage is TRBV29-1 and J usage is TRBJ1-1; no clear D. Germline CDR1 and CDR2: SQVTM and ANQGSEA. The CDR3 loop spans 12 amino acids. The V and J ends lost 7 bases and 3 bases respectively, with 12 bases between them. The CDR3 loop reads CSARDGYTEAFF. The CDR3 DNA sequence: TGCAGCGCTCGAGACGGCTACACTGAAGCTTTCTTT.

This clonotype was observed a few times. The chain employs TRBV5-1 and TRBJ2-1; the match to TRBD2 covers 12 bases. Germline CDR1 reads SGHRS; CDR2 reads YFSETQ. CDR3 length: 15 amino acids. The V and J ends lost 3 bases and 7 bases, in that order; junction bases with no gene match: 5. The CDR3 spells CASSYDGTSGNEQFF. In nucleotides, the CDR3 is TGCGCCAGCAGCTACGACGGGACTAGCGGGAATGAGCAGTTCTTC.

The rearrangement uses TRBV29-1 and TRBJ1-1, with D unresolved. V lost 6 bases and J 3 bases, leaving 17 bases between the germline ends. Germline V CDR1 and CDR2: SQVTM, ANQGSEA. The CDR3 is made up of 14 amino acids. The CDR3 nucleotides read TGCAGCGTCCTGTTCGAGGGATCGGACACTGAAGCTTTCTTT. Translation: CSVLFEGSDTEAFF.

This clonotype was seen a few times. This chain uses TRBV3-1 with TRBJ2-7; 8 nucleotides line up with TRBD1. V gave up 4 bases and J gave up 1 base; unmatched junction bases: 6. CDR1 and CDR2 from the germline V gene are LGHDT and YNNKEL (reference sequence). CDR3 size: 15 residues. Here the CDR3 DNA reads TGTGCCAGCAGCCGCAGGGACAGGCCTTCCTACGAGCAGTACTTC. Protein: CASSRRDRPSYEQYF.

The chain couples TRBV5-1 to TRBJ2-2; TRBD2 matches at 8 bases. Per germline, CDR1 SGHRS and CDR2 YFSETQ. The CDR3 has 14 residues. Trimming at V came to 4 bases and at J to 6 bases, leaving 5 bases not matched to a gene. CDR3 amino acids: CASSPPGGPGELFF. In nucleotides, the CDR3 is TGCGCCAGCAGCCCCCCGGGAGGGCCCGGGGAGCTGTTTTTT.

This clonotype has a handful of counts. This chain connects TRBV29-1 to TRBJ1-4; D is possibly TRBD1 (5 bases). V gave up 7 bases and J gave up 8 bases, with 17 bases separating them. The germline CDR1 and CDR2 sequences are SQVTM and ANQGSEA. The CDR3 has 13 residues. The CDR3 coding sequence is TGCAGCGCCCCTAACCCGGGGACGGAAAAACTGTTTTTT. It translates to CSAPNPGTEKLFF.

In regard to this clonotype: A read error may account for a junction end that differs from germline. CDR3 nucleotides: TGTGCCAGCAGTAGCGGGAGAAGTCGCAATGAGCAGTTCTTC. This translates into CASSSGRSRNEQFF. The rearrangement joins TRBV19 to TRBJ2-1; 9 bases agree with TRBD2. This CDR3 is built from 14 residues. Per the germline V gene, CDR1 is LNHDA and CDR2 is SQIVND (reference sequence).